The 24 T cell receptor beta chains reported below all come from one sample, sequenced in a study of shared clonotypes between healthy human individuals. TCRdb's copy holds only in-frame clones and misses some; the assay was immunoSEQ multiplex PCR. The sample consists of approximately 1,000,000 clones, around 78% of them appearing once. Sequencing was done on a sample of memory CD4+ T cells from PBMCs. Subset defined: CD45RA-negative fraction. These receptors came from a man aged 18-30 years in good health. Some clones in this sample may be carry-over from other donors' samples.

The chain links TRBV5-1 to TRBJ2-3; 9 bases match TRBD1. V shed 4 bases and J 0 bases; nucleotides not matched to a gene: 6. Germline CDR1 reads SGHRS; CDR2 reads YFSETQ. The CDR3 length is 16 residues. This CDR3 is CASSAGQGPSTDTQYF. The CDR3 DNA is TGCGCCAGCAGCGCCGGACAGGGGCCAAGCACAGATACGCAGTATTTT. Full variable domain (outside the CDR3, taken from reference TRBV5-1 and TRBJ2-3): KAGVTQTPRYLIKTRGQQVTLSCSPISGHRSVSWYQQTPGQGLQFLFEYFSETQRNKGNFPGRFSGRQFSNSRSEMNVSTLELGDSALYLCASSAGQGPSTDTQYFGPGTRLTVL.

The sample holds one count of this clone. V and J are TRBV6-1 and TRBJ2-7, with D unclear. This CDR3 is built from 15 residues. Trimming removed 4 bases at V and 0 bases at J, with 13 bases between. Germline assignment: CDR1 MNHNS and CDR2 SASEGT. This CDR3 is CASSAAGSSSYEQYF. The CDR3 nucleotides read TGTGCCAGCAGTGCAGCAGGTTCTAGCTCCTACGAGCAGTACTTC.

This CDR3 is CASSSWLAGGETQYF. In DNA, the CDR3 is TGTGCCAGCAGTTCTTGGCTAGCGGGAGGGGAGACCCAGTACTTC. The chain links TRBV28 to TRBJ2-5; TRBD2 matches 12 bases. Trimming cost V 4 bases and J 5 bases; bases outside gene matches: 5. The CDR3 spans 15 residues. The germline V gene encodes CDR1 MDHEN and CDR2 SYDVKM.

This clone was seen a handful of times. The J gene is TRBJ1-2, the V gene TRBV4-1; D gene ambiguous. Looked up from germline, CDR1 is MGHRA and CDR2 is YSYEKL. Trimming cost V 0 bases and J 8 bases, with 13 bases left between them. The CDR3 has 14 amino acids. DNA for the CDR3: TGCGCCAGCAGCCAAGATACTGGAGATTTGGGCTACACCTTC. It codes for CASSQDTGDLGYTF.

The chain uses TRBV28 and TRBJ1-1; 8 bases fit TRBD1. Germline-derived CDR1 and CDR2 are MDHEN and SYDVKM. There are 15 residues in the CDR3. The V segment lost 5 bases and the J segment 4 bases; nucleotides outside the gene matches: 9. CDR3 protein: CASSERVQGGTEAFF. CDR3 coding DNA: TGTGCCAGCAGTGAGCGGGTACAGGGGGGCACTGAAGCTTTCTTT.

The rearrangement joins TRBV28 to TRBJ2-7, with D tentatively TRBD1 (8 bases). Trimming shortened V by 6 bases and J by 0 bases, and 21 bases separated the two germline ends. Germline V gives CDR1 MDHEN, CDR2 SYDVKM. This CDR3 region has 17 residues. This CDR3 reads CASRGGALGQDSYEQYF. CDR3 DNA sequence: TGTGCCAGCAGAGGGGGGGCCCTGGGACAGGACTCCTACGAGCAGTACTTC.

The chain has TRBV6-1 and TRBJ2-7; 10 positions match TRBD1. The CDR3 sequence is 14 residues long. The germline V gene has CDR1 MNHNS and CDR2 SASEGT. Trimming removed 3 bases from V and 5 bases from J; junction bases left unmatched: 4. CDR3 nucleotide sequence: TGTGCCAGCAGTGACGGACAGGGGGGGGACGAGCAGTACTTC. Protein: CASSDGQGGDEQYF.

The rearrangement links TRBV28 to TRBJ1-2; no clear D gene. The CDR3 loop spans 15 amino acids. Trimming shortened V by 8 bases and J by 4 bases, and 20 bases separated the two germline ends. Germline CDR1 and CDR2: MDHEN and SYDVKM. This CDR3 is CASFRQSGRGYGYTF. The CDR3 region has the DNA TGTGCCAGCTTTCGCCAAAGCGGTAGAGGCTATGGCTACACCTTC.

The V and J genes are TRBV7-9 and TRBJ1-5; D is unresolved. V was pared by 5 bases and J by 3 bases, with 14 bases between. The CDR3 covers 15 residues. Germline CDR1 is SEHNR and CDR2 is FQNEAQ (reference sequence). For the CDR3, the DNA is TGTGCCAGCAGCCCAAGTGGGCAGTACAATCAGCCCCAGCATTTT. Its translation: CASSPSGQYNQPQHF.

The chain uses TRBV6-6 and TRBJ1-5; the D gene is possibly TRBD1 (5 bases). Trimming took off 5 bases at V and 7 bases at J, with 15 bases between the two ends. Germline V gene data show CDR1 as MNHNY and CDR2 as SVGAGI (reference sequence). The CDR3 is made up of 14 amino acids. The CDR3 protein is CASSEARAGQPQHF. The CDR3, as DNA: TGTGCCAGCAGTGAGGCCAGGGCAGGCCAGCCCCAGCATTTT.

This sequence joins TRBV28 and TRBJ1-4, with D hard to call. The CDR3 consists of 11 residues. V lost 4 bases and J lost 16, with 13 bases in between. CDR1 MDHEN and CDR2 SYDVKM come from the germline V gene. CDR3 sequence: CASSSQGPSFF. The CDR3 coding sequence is TGTGCCAGCAGTTCACAAGGCCCCTCGTTTTTT.

In DNA form, the CDR3 reads TGTGCCAGCAGCTACGGGACAAGTACTGAAGCTTTCTTT. It encodes CASSYGTSTEAFF. This chain uses TRBV11-3 with TRBJ1-1, with TRBD1 as a possible D gene (6 bases). The CDR3 extends over 13 amino acids. Germline V gene sequence: CDR1 SGHNT, CDR2 YENEEA. The ends were cut back, 4 bases at V and 5 bases at J, with 11 bases in the middle. Full variable domain (remainder filled in from reference TRBV11-3 and TRBJ1-1): EAGVVQSPRYKIIEKKQPVAFWCNPISGHNTLYWYLQNLGQGPELLIRYENEEAVDDSQLPKDRFSAERLKGVDSTLKIQPAELGDSAVYLCASSYGTSTEAFFGQGTRLTVV.

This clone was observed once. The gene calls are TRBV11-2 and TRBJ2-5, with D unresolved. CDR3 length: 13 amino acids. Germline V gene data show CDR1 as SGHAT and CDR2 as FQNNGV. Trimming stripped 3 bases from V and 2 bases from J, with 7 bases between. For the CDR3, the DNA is TGTGCCAGCAGCTTGGCGGTTCAAGAGACCCAGTACTTC. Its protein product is CASSLAVQETQYF.

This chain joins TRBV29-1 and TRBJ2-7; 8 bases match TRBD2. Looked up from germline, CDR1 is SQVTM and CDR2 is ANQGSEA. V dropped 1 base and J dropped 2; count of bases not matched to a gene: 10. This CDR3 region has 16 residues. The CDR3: CSVEVGGGRSPYEQYF. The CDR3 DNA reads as TGCAGCGTTGAAGTGGGGGGCGGGAGGAGCCCCTACGAGCAGTACTTC.

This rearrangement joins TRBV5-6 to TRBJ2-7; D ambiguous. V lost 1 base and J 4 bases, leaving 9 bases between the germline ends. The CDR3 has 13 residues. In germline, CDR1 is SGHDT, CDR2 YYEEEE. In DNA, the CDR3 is TGTGCCAGCAGCTTGTCGGGCAGGTACGAGCAGTACTTC. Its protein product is CASSLSGRYEQYF.

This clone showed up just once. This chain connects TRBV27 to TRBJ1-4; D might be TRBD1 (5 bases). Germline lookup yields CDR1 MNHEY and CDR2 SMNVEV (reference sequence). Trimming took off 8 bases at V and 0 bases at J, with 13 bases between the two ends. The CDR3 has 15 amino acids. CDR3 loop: CASSAGGTTNEKLFF. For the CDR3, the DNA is TGTGCCAGCTCCGCGGGGGGTACAACTAATGAAAAACTGTTTTTT. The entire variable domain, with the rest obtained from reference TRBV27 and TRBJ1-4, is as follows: EAQVTQNPRYLITVTGKKLTVTCSQNMNHEYMSWYRQDPGLGLRQIYYSMNVEVTDKGDVPEGYKVSRKEKRNFPLILESPSPNQTSLYFCASSAGGTTNEKLFFGSGTQLSVL.

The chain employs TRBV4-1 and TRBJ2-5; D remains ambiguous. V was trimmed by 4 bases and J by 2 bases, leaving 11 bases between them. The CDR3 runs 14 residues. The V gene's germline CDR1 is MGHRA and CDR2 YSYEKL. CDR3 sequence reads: CASSLLNTQETQYF. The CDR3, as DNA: TGCGCCAGCAGCCTCCTGAACACACAAGAGACCCAGTACTTC.

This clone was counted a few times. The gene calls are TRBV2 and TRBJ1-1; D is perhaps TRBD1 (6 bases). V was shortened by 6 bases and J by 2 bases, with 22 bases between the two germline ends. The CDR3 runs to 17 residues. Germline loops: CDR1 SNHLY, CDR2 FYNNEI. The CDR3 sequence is CASSFTGRGYKNTEAFF. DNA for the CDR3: TGTGCCAGCAGCTTCACAGGGAGGGGGTACAAAAACACTGAAGCTTTCTTT.

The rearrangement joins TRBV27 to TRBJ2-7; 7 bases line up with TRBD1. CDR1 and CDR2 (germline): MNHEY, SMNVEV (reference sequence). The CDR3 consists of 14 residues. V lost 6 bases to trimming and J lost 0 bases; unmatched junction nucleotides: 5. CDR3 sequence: CASRPGQPSYEQYF. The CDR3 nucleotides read TGTGCCAGCAGACCGGGACAGCCCTCCTACGAGCAGTACTTC.

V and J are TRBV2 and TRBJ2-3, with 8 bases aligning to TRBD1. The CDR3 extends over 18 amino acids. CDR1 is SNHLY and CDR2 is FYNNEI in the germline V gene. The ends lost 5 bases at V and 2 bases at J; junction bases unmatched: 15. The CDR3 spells CASSRVQGAPFDTDTQYF. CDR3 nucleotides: TGTGCCAGCAGTAGGGTCCAGGGGGCCCCATTCGACACAGATACGCAGTATTTT.

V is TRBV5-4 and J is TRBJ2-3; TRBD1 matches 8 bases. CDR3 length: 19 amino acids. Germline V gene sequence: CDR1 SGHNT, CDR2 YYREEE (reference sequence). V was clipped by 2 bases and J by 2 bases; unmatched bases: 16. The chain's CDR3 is CASSLRVGQGAYHTDTQYF. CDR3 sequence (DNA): TGTGCCAGCAGCTTACGCGTGGGGCAGGGGGCCTACCACACAGATACGCAGTATTTT.

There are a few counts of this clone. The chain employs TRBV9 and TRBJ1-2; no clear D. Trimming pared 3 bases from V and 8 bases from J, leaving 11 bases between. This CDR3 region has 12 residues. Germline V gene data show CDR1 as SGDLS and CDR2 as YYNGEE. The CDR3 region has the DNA TGTGCCAGCAGCGGTACATCGGGCGGCTACACCTTC. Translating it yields CASSGTSGGYTF.

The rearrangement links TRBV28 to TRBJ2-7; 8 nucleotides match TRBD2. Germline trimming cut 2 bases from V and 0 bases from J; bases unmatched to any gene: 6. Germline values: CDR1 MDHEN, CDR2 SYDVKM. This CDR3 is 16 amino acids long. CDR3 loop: CASSLRLAPYSYEQYF. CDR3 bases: TGTGCCAGCAGTTTAAGACTAGCGCCTTACTCCTACGAGCAGTACTTC. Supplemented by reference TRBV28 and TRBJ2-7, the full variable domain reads DVKVTQSSRYLVKRTGEKVFLECVQDMDHENMFWYRQDPGLGLRLIYFSYDVKMKEKGDIPEGYSVSREKKERFSLILESASTNQTSMYLCASSLRLAPYSYEQYFGPGTRLTVT.

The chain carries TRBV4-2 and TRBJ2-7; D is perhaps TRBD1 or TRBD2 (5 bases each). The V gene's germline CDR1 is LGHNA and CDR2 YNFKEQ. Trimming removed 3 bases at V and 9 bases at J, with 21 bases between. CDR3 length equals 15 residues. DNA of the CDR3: TGTGCCAGCAGCCAGCCCTGGGGGTCGAGCCTCGGGCAGTACTTC. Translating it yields CASSQPWGSSLGQYF.